The 15 T cell receptor beta chains given below trace back to one sample, sequenced in a study of T cells after yellow fever vaccination. TCRdb re-analysed the 5' RACE reads in MiXCR, keeping a single row per CDR3 protein. The repertoire holds 150,000 to 200,000 distinct CDR3 sequences, with approximately 10% as singletons. The sample here was CD8+ T cells sorted from PBMCs, taken 15 days after the yellow fever booster vaccination. The receptors were sampled from a man between 18 and 35 years old who received the YFV17D yellow fever vaccine.

This clonotype was counted a few times. This rearrangement joins TRBV6-6 to TRBJ1-1; tentatively, D is TRBD1 (6 bases). V gave up 7 bases and J gave up 5 bases, with 14 bases separating them. The V gene's germline CDR1 is MNHNY and CDR2 SVGAGI (reference sequence). This CDR3 has 13 amino acids. The DNA of the CDR3 is TGTGCCAGCAACGGGGGGCGTAAAACTGAAGCTTTCTTT. Residues: CASNGGRKTEAFF.

This clonotype was seen repeatedly, ten times or more. V is TRBV12-3 or TRBV12-4 and J is TRBJ1-1; no reliable D call. Between the trimmed V and J ends, which lost 4 bases and 6 bases, there was a span of 12 bases. The CDR3 loop spans 13 amino acids. The CDR3 is CASSSGFLAEAFF. The CDR3 DNA reads as TGTGCCAGCAGTTCTGGGTTTCTCGCTGAAGCTTTCTTT.

This clonotype has just a few counts. The chain couples TRBV27 to TRBJ1-5; D gene unclear. Germline V gene sequence: CDR1 MNHEY, CDR2 SMNVEV (reference sequence). The CDR3 spans 13 residues. V was trimmed by 5 bases and J by 4 bases, leaving 9 bases between them. CDR3 bases: TGTGCCAGCAGTGGGAGTTTTAATCAGCCCCAGCATTTT. Its translation: CASSGSFNQPQHF.

This clonotype was detected only a few times. The genes are TRBV7-2 and TRBJ2-1; D ambiguous. CDR1 and CDR2 from the germline V gene are SGHTA and FQGNSA. This CDR3 has 12 amino acids. The germline V and J ends were trimmed by 5 bases and 8 bases, with 10 bases remaining between them. The CDR3 sequence is CASSPSRHEQFF. The CDR3 coding sequence is TGTGCCAGCAGCCCCTCCCGCCATGAGCAGTTCTTC.

This clonotype occurred a few times. The rearrangement links TRBV9 to TRBJ1-3; 7 bases map to TRBD1. This CDR3 contains 14 residues. V dropped 5 bases and J dropped 4; count of bases not matched to a gene: 6. Per the germline V gene, CDR1 is SGDLS and CDR2 is YYNGEE. CDR3 DNA: TGTGCCAGCAGGGTCCGACAGGGCGGAAACACCATATATTTT. Protein product: CASRVRQGGNTIYF.

This clonotype appeared a few times. V is TRBV9 and J is TRBJ2-1; D possibly corresponds to TRBD2 (7 bases). The CDR3 is 18 amino acids. Germline loops: CDR1 SGDLS, CDR2 YYNGEE. The V end lost 4 bases, the J end lost 1 base, and 21 bases lay between the germline ends. The CDR3: CASSPSDWGGQSYNEQFF. CDR3 sequence (DNA): TGTGCCAGCAGCCCCTCCGATTGGGGGGGGCAATCCTACAATGAGCAGTTCTTC.

Only a few counts were recorded for this clonotype. The gene calls are TRBV19 and TRBJ1-5; D may be TRBD1 (5 bases). The CDR3 covers 13 residues. Germline CDR1 LNHDA, CDR2 SQIVND (reference sequence). Between the trimmed V and J ends, which lost 1 base and 6 bases, there was a span of 7 bases. CDR3 protein: CASSIAGSQPQHF. In nucleotides, the CDR3 is TGTGCCAGTAGTATAGCAGGGTCTCAGCCCCAGCATTTT.

This clonotype was detected many times. V and J are TRBV6-2 or TRBV6-3 and TRBJ2-7; D uncertain. CDR3 length equals 13 residues. The germline CDR1 and CDR2 sequences are MNHEY and SVGEGT. V gave up 0 bases and J gave up 1 base, with 4 bases separating them. The CDR3 region has the DNA TGTGCCAGCAGTTACTCGAGTTCCTACGAGCAGTACGTC. Protein sequence: CASSYSSSYEQYV.

The V call is TRBV3-1, the J call TRBJ1-3; 7 nucleotides agree with TRBD1. The CDR3 is made up of 15 amino acids. The ends lost 3 bases at V and 3 bases at J; junction bases unmatched: 5. CDR1 and CDR2 from the germline V gene are LGHDT and YNNKEL (reference sequence). The CDR3 bases are TGTGCCAGCAGCCACGCGGGGGACAGTGGAAACACCATATATTTT. Protein: CASSHAGDSGNTIYF.

The sample holds a few counts of this clonotype. The CDR3 nucleotides are TGTGCCAGCAGCTTAGGGGCGTGGAACACTGAAGCTTTCTTT. It translates to CASSLGAWNTEAFF. V is TRBV7-2 and J is TRBJ1-1; no firm D call. Trimming removed 1 base from V and 1 base from J, with 7 bases in between. The CDR3 loop spans 14 amino acids. Per germline, CDR1 SGHTA and CDR2 FQGNSA.

At least ten counts were recorded for this clonotype. This chain links TRBV12-3 or TRBV12-4 with TRBJ2-5; unclear D gene. The V end was cut by 6 bases, the J end by 3 bases, with 8 bases between. This CDR3 region has 12 residues. The CDR3 coding sequence is TGTGCCAGCAGCCGAGAGGAAGAGACCCAGTACTTC. Protein: CASSREEETQYF.

In this sample, this clonotype turned up a few times. The genes are TRBV21-1 and TRBJ1-5. TRBV21-1 constitutes a pseudogene. The CDR3 covers 10 residues. In DNA form, the CDR3 reads TGTGCCAGTAACCGTCAGCCCCAGCATTTT. Residues: CASNRQPQHF.

The chain recombines TRBV29-1 with TRBJ2-4, with a tentative D call TRBD2 (6 bases). Germline-derived CDR1 and CDR2 are SQVTM and ANQGSEA. Trimming pared 4 bases from V and 6 bases from J, leaving 13 bases between. The CDR3 spans 13 residues. The CDR3, as DNA: TGCAGCGTTGTTGCAGGGAGGAGAAACATTCAGTACTTC. Translating gives CSVVAGRRNIQYF.

This chain uses TRBV12-3 or TRBV12-4 with TRBJ1-2; TRBD1 might be the D (6 bases). The CDR3 covers 12 residues. Trimming left V 7 bases short and J 6 bases short, with 12 bases between. CDR3 nucleotide sequence: TGTGCCAGCATGGGGGGGGCGGATGGCTACACCTTC. It translates to CASMGGADGYTF.

The V gene is TRBV19, the J gene TRBJ1-5; D is perhaps TRBD1 (5 bases). CDR3 length: 15 residues. The V end was cut by 6 bases, the J end by 5 bases, with 17 bases between. CDR1 is LNHDA and CDR2 is SQIVND in the germline V gene (reference sequence). CDR3 nucleotide sequence: TGTGCCAGTAGATGGAGCGGGGCAGGGTATCAGCCCCAGCATTTT. It yields the protein CASRWSGAGYQPQHF.